This T cell receptor beta chain was identified in a study of cytomegalovirus exposure and HLA in healthy donors. General study findings and limits: Roughly even sequencing depth across donors was the assumption behind the presence/absence analyses. Reports state that TCR beta sequences accurately predicted most subjects' HLA-A and HLA-B alleles. Later analysis placed DRB1 highest and HLA-C lowest in TCR association rates, which differed by HLA locus. Some TCR beta chains (roughly 150 of them) were listed as cytomegalovirus-associated.

In the PCR, 60 Vbeta and 13 Jbeta primers were used. The repertoire was sequenced with immunoSEQ multiplex PCR; TCRdb's copy has only in-frame clones and lacks some. The sample includes 160,000 or so clones, under 85% seen only once; the top ten take 2% to 2.5%. With respect to this clone: Its antigen is unknown.

This receptor was identified in a human donor in good health. The specimen was PBMCs.

The CDR3 sequence: CASSQQPGQSTEAFF. The CDR3 nucleotides are TGCGCCAGCAGCCAGCAACCGGGACAGTCAACTGAAGCTTTCTTT. The V gene is TRBV5-1, the J gene TRBJ1-1; TRBD1 aligns across 7 bases. The junction had 11 bases not matched to a gene; V was cut back by 4 bases and J by 5 bases. Germline CDR1 is SGHRS and CDR2 is YFSETQ. The CDR3 has 15 residues.